The clone carrying this TCR beta chain was seen only a few times. The antigen is undetermined. This specimen belongs to a study of OX40 agonist ivuxolimab in advanced cancers. In the study overall: Administration of intravenous ivuxolimab to patients occurred every 2 weeks at 0.01 to 10 mg/kg. Eligibility rules accepted prior anti-PD-1, anti-PD-L1 or anti-CTLA-4 therapy, and roughly 42% had some. Participants, 70% to 90% male, averaged about 56 years of age, ranging from about 23 to 90.

The data were produced by immunoSEQ multiplex PCR, yet TCRdb's version contains in-frame clones alone and is incomplete. Here the sample spans around 49,000 clones, around 79% being singletons. Study-level points and caveats: Patients who responded partially at 0.1-3.0 mg/kg showed clonal expansion ranking among the lowest.

The starting material was CD4+ or CD8+ T cells sorted from blood, obtained in a trial of the OX40 agonist ivuxolimab. The source is an adult with an advanced solid tumor such as melanoma, head and neck, liver or kidney cancer.

In DNA form, the CDR3 reads TGTGCCAGCAGTTTTGCCGACAGGGGAGCTGGAAACACCATATATTTT. Protein sequence: CASSFADRGAGNTIYF. The chain is built from TRBV5-5 and TRBJ1-3; 8 nucleotides match TRBD1. The junction had 9 bases not matched to a gene; V was cut back by 5 bases and J by 2 bases. The germline V gene encodes CDR1 SGHKS and CDR2 YYEKEE (reference sequence). The CDR3 is 16 amino acids.